The 20 T cell receptor beta chains in this list originate from one sample, sequenced in a study of beta chain features in type 1 diabetes. Their antigens are not known. Expressed TCRB transcripts were sequenced, since all the RNA that had been isolated was reverse transcribed. Profiled with immunoSEQ multiplex PCR; TCRdb holds only in-frame clones, not every one. The sample yields a few hundred thousand clones, around 24% seen once. Study conclusions and caveats: Shortening of TCRB CDR3s, moderate but significant, appeared in all four CD4+ subsets of Type 1 diabetes patients.

The sequenced sample consisted of naive CD4+ T cells from blood. All receptors come from a woman in her twenties or thirties with type 1 diabetes.

V usage is TRBV29-1 and J usage is TRBJ1-2; 10 nucleotides match TRBD1. V dropped 7 bases and J dropped 8; count of bases not matched to a gene: 4. Germline V gene lookup returns CDR1 SQVTM and CDR2 ANQGSEA. The CDR3 runs 11 residues. The CDR3 reads CSGQGAWGYTF. In nucleotides, the CDR3 is TGCAGCGGACAGGGGGCTTGGGGCTACACCTTC.

The chain couples TRBV30 to TRBJ2-1; 8 nucleotides align to TRBD1. V lost 3 bases to trimming and J lost 0 bases; unmatched junction nucleotides: 4. This CDR3 comprises 15 residues. CDR1 and CDR2 (germline): GTSNPN, SVGIG (reference sequence). The CDR3 DNA sequence: TGTGCCTGGAGGGACAGGGCCAACTCCTACAATGAGCAGTTCTTC. This codes for CAWRDRANSYNEQFF. Based on the CDR3 plus reference TRBV30 and TRBJ2-1, the full variable domain is SQTIHQWPATLVQPVGSPLSLECTVEGTSNPNLYWYRQAAGRGLQLLFYSVGIGQISSEVPQNLSASRPQDRQFILSSKKLLLSDSGFYLCAWRDRANSYNEQFFGPGTRLTVL.

A single count supports this clone. This sequence joins TRBV9 and TRBJ2-6; the D gene is possibly TRBD2 (5 bases). V was clipped by 4 bases and J by 0 bases, with 11 bases between them. The CDR3 is 16 residues long. The V gene's germline CDR1 is SGDLS and CDR2 YYNGEE. CDR3 nucleotides: TGTGCCAGCAGCCAGCGGAGCTACTCTGGGGCCAACGTCCTGACTTTC. Protein sequence: CASSQRSYSGANVLTF. Supplemented by reference TRBV9 and TRBJ2-6, the full variable domain reads DSGVTQTPKHLITATGQRVTLRCSPRSGDLSVYWYQQSLDQGLQFLIQYYNGEERAKGNILERFSAQQFPDLHSELNLSSLELGDSALYFCASSQRSYSGANVLTFGAGSRLTVL.

The sample holds a few counts of this clone. The V call is TRBV7-9, the J call TRBJ2-2; D not certain. V was pared by 6 bases and J by 1 base, with 9 bases between. Germline assignment: CDR1 SEHNR and CDR2 FQNEAQ (reference sequence). The CDR3 contains 14 residues. CDR3 sequence: CASRFSENTGELFF. The CDR3 DNA reads as TGTGCCAGCAGGTTCTCAGAGAACACCGGGGAGCTGTTTTTT.

The chain uses TRBV18 and TRBJ2-3; 10 bases are shared with TRBD2. Germline CDR1 and CDR2: KGHSH and LQKENI. This CDR3 is 15 amino acids long. J lost 2 bases, V lost 4 bases, and 3 bases had no gene match. The CDR3 is CASSRTSGNTDTQYF. The CDR3, as DNA: TGTGCCAGCTCACGGACTAGCGGCAACACAGATACGCAGTATTTT. Combining the CDR3 with reference TRBV18 and TRBJ2-3 gives the whole variable domain NAGVMQNPRHLVRRRGQEARLRCSPMKGHSHVYWYRQLPEEGLKFMVYLQKENIIDESGMPKERFSAEFPKEGPSILRIQQVVRGDSAAYFCASSRTSGNTDTQYFGPGTRLTVL.

The chain couples TRBV19 to TRBJ2-3, with D possibly TRBD2 on 6 matching bases. Germline-derived CDR1 and CDR2 are LNHDA and SQIVND (reference sequence). Trimming stripped 3 bases from V and 1 base from J, with 8 bases between. The CDR3 covers 14 residues. As DNA, the CDR3 is TGTGCCAGTAGTATGCGGGGACGCACAGATACGCAGTATTTT. This codes for CASSMRGRTDTQYF.

J is TRBJ2-1 and V is TRBV9; D is uncertain. CDR1 is SGDLS and CDR2 is YYNGEE in the germline V gene. The CDR3 sequence is 11 residues long. The V and J ends lost 4 bases and 8 bases respectively, with 7 bases between them. The CDR3 DNA follows: TGTGCCAGCAGCTCCACGGATGAGCAGTTCTTC. It is translated as CASSSTDEQFF.

In this sample, this clone turned up a few times. The gene calls are TRBV19 and TRBJ2-5, with 9 bases lining up with TRBD1. Germline trimming cut 5 bases from V and 4 bases from J; bases unmatched to any gene: 11. Germline values: CDR1 LNHDA, CDR2 SQIVND (reference sequence). This CDR3 is 16 amino acids long. In DNA, the CDR3 is TGTGCCAGTAGTTCAGGACAGGGGATAGCGGGAGAGACCCAGTACTTC. Amino acids: CASSSGQGIAGETQYF.

This clone has just a few counts. The chain carries TRBV28 and TRBJ2-7, with 8 bases identical to TRBD1. The CDR3 runs 17 residues. Germline lookup yields CDR1 MDHEN and CDR2 SYDVKM. V lost 2 bases and J lost 0; bases outside the gene matches: 9. The CDR3 protein is CASSLHRQGISSYEQYF. The CDR3 nucleotides read TGTGCCAGCAGTTTACACCGACAGGGGATTAGCTCCTACGAGCAGTACTTC.

The chain employs TRBV5-1 and TRBJ2-1; 9 nucleotides match TRBD1. This CDR3 contains 16 residues. The V segment lost 0 bases and the J segment 3 bases; nucleotides outside the gene matches: 4. Germline CDR1 is SGHRS and CDR2 is YFSETQ. CDR3 residues: CASSLAPDRGYNEQFF. Written as DNA, the CDR3 is TGCGCCAGCAGCTTGGCGCCGGACAGGGGCTACAATGAGCAGTTCTTC.

This chain joins TRBV18 and TRBJ1-2; D remains unclear. Per the germline V gene, CDR1 is KGHSH and CDR2 is LQKENI. Trimming removed 3 bases from V and 0 bases from J, with 11 bases in between. This CDR3 has 15 amino acids. CDR3 nucleotides: TGTGCCAGCTCACCTCCGGGAATAGCTAACTATGGCTACACCTTC. Its translation: CASSPPGIANYGYTF.

The chain uses TRBV25-1 and TRBJ1-2, with D perhaps matching TRBD1 (6 bases). Trimming took 6 bases from V and 2 from J, leaving 10 bases between them. Germline V gene sequence: CDR1 MGHDK, CDR2 SYGVNS. This CDR3 has 13 amino acids. For the CDR3, the DNA is TGTGCCAGCAGCGGACAGCCCAACTATGGCTACACCTTC. It encodes CASSGQPNYGYTF.

The genes are TRBV27 and TRBJ2-1, with D possibly matching TRBD1 (5 bases). This CDR3 contains 13 residues. From germline, CDR1 is MNHEY and CDR2 SMNVEV (reference sequence). V lost 8 bases to trimming and J lost 4 bases, with 12 bases between them. The CDR3 loop reads CASAGALYNEQFF. CDR3 DNA sequence: TGTGCCAGCGCTGGGGCACTATACAATGAGCAGTTCTTC.

This clone was counted between two and nine times. This chain connects TRBV18 to TRBJ1-4; D call uncertain. V was trimmed by 2 bases and J by 8 bases, leaving 12 bases between them. This CDR3 is built from 14 residues. Germline lookup yields CDR1 KGHSH and CDR2 LQKENI. The DNA of the CDR3 is TGTGCCAGCTCACCAACCGGGGTGGCGGAAAAACTGTTTTTT. It translates to CASSPTGVAEKLFF.

The chain employs TRBV5-4 and TRBJ2-1; possible D gene TRBD2, 5 bases. Per germline, CDR1 SGHNT and CDR2 YYREEE (reference sequence). The CDR3 totals 13 residues. Trimming removed 1 base at V and 7 bases at J, with 9 bases between. CDR3 amino acids: CASSLTSGNEQFF. The CDR3 nucleotides read TGTGCCAGCAGCTTGACTTCGGGGAATGAGCAGTTCTTC.

The rearrangement links TRBV20-1 to TRBJ2-5; 7 bases align to TRBD2. In germline, CDR1 is DFQATT, CDR2 SNEGSKA (reference sequence). This CDR3 spans 11 amino acids. The V segment lost 4 bases and the J segment 4 bases; nucleotides outside the gene matches: 0. In DNA form, the CDR3 reads TGCAGTGCTACGGGGGGAGAGACCCAGTACTTC. Translating gives CSATGGETQYF.

The rearrangement links TRBV6-5 to TRBJ2-5; a possible D gene is TRBD2 (6 bases). Trimming pared 3 bases from V and 0 bases from J, leaving 8 bases between. The CDR3 totals 14 residues. The germline gives CDR1 MNHEY, CDR2 SVGAGI. The CDR3: CASSYSGDQETQYF. The CDR3 DNA reads as TGTGCCAGCAGTTATTCGGGGGACCAAGAGACCCAGTACTTC.

This clone has just a few counts. Within the sample, other DNA sequences also encode this same CDR3. The chain is built from TRBV30 and TRBJ1-2; D remains unclear. CDR1 and CDR2 from the germline V gene are GTSNPN and SVGIG (reference sequence). The CDR3 is made up of 12 amino acids. V gave up 0 bases and J gave up 4 bases, with 6 bases separating them. The CDR3 nucleotides are TGTGCCTGGAGTGTTTCCAGCTATGGCTACACCTTC. Translating it yields CAWSVSSYGYTF.

The sample holds a few counts of this clone. V usage is TRBV9 and J usage is TRBJ2-3; TRBD2 agrees at 10 bases. The CDR3 consists of 16 residues. Germline V lookup: CDR1 SGDLS, CDR2 YYNGEE. The V segment lost 0 bases and the J segment 6 bases; nucleotides outside the gene matches: 7. CDR3 sequence (DNA): TGTGCCAGCAGCGTAGGGGGAGCGGGAGGGCCGGATACGCAGTATTTT. Amino acids: CASSVGGAGGPDTQYF.

This clone was counted between two and nine times. This chain uses TRBV18 with TRBJ2-1, with 7 bases aligning to TRBD2. The length of the CDR3 is 16 residues. CDR1 is KGHSH, CDR2 LQKENI, per germline. J lost 9 bases, V lost 4 bases, and 15 bases had no gene match. The CDR3, as DNA: TGTGCCAGCTCACTCAATAGCGGGCGGCACTTCGGTGAGCAGTTCTTC. Protein: CASSLNSGRHFGEQFF.